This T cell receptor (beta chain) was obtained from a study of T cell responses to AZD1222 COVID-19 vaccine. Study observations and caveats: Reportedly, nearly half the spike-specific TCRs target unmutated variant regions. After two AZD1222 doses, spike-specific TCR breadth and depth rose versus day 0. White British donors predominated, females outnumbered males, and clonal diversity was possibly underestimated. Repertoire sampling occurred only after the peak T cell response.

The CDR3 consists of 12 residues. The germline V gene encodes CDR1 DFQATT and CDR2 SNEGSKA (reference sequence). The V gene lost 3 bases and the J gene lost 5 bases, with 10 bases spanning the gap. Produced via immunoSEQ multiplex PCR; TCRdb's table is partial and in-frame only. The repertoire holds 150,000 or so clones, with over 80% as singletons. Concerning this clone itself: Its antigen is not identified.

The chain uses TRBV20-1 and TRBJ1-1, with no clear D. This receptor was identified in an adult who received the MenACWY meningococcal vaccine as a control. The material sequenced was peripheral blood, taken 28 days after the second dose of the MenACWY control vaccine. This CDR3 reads CSASKGGTEAFF. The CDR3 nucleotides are TGCAGTGCTAGTAAGGGAGGGACTGAAGCTTTCTTT.